These 12 T cell receptor beta chains came from one sample sequenced in a study of follicular helper T cells after annual influenza vaccination (dated by TCRdb to 2015 to 2018). Library preparation employed the immunoSEQ multiplex PCR assay. Drawn from immuneACCESS, this table holds only the in-frame rearrangements with V and J called that TCRdb kept. Clones are partly lost; checked studies trace under half to an unresolved V gene and leave the rest unexplained. This sample is represented by roughly 4,900 clones; around 80% of them were singletons. The ten largest clones capture roughly 1.1% of the sample. The time point tag for this specimen amounts to: 2015-2016 season, 7 days after influenza vaccination. Material: CXCR5+ CD38- circulating T follicular helper cells from blood, obtained 7 days after influenza vaccination. The label giving this sample's cell subset or site can be read as: circulating Tfh, non-naive CD4+CXCR5+PD-1+ (ICOS+CD38+ or ICOS-CD38-). These receptors originate from an adult who received the influenza vaccine.

V usage is TRBV27 and J usage is TRBJ2-7, with D possibly matching TRBD1 (5 bases). The V gene lost 5 bases and the J gene lost 3 bases, with 17 bases spanning the gap. This CDR3 is 15 amino acids long. Germline CDR1 and CDR2: MNHEY and SMNVEV (reference sequence). The CDR3 sequence is CASSPKPQGFYEQYF. In nucleotides, the CDR3 is TGTGCCAGCAGTCCAAAACCTCAGGGATTCTACGAGCAGTACTTC.

This chain connects TRBV18 to TRBJ1-2, with 8 bases lining up with TRBD1. The V gene's germline CDR1 is KGHSH and CDR2 LQKENI. The CDR3 covers 14 residues. V lost 4 bases, J lost 4 bases, and 5 bases stayed unmatched. The CDR3 protein is CASSLQGVGYGYTF. CDR3 DNA sequence: TGTGCCAGCTCACTACAGGGGGTCGGCTATGGCTACACCTTC.

This sequence joins TRBV9 and TRBJ1-2, with TRBD1 matching over 9 bases. The CDR3 spans 13 residues. With 3 bases clipped from V and 5 bases from J, the junction kept 2 bases outside the gene matches. Germline values: CDR1 SGDLS, CDR2 YYNGEE. This CDR3 reads CASSAGTGYGYTF. CDR3 sequence (DNA): TGTGCCAGCAGCGCCGGGACAGGGTATGGCTACACCTTC.

The chain links TRBV18 to TRBJ2-7, with D unresolved. Germline V gene lookup returns CDR1 KGHSH and CDR2 LQKENI. The CDR3 totals 12 residues. The ends were cut back, 5 bases at V and 5 bases at J, with 10 bases in the middle. Here the CDR3 DNA reads TGTGCCAGCTCATCAGTGTGGGACGAGCAGTACTTC. Amino acid sequence: CASSSVWDEQYF.

The chain is built from TRBV29-1 and TRBJ2-5; no firm D call. This CDR3 has 13 amino acids. The ends were cut back, 3 bases at V and 6 bases at J, with 14 bases in the middle. CDR1 and CDR2 (germline): SQVTM, ANQGSEA. The CDR3 coding sequence is TGCAGCGTTGAGGCACCAGCCTTGCAGACCCAGTACTTC. Its protein product is CSVEAPALQTQYF. Based on the CDR3 plus reference TRBV29-1 and TRBJ2-5, the full variable domain is SAVISQKPSRDICQRGTSLTIQCQVDSQVTMMFWYRQQPGQSLTLIATANQGSEATYESGFVIDKFPISRPNLTFSTLTVSNMSPEDSSIYLCSVEAPALQTQYFGPGTRLLVL.

The gene calls are TRBV5-1 and TRBJ2-5; TRBD1 or TRBD2 may be the D gene (5 bases each). The germline gives CDR1 SGHRS, CDR2 YFSETQ. V was cut by 5 bases and J by 4 bases, with 15 bases left in between. CDR3 length equals 14 residues. Here the CDR3 DNA reads TGCGCCAGCAGGCCCGAGGGGCAAAGAGAGACCCAGTACTTC. Translation: CASRPEGQRETQYF.

The rearrangement links TRBV7-2 to TRBJ2-5, with 8 bases aligning to TRBD1. V was clipped by 0 bases and J by 4 bases; unmatched bases: 4. The germline CDR1 and CDR2 sequences are SGHTA and FQGNSA. This CDR3 contains 15 residues. CDR3 DNA sequence: TGTGCCAGCAGCTTAGCGGGACAGGTCAGAGAGACCCAGTACTTC. It is translated as CASSLAGQVRETQYF.

J is TRBJ1-3 and V is TRBV5-8; D possibly corresponds to TRBD1 (5 bases). The V gene's germline CDR1 is SGHTS and CDR2 YDEGEE. This CDR3 is built from 15 residues. Trimming cost V 0 bases and J 4 bases, with 11 bases left between them. CDR3: CASSLGGRHGNTIYF. Written as DNA, the CDR3 is TGTGCCAGCAGCTTGGGGGGACGTCACGGAAACACCATATATTTT.

Here the CDR3 reads CASSSQSSAGEQFF. Written as DNA, the CDR3 is TGTGCCAGCAGCTCCCAATCTAGCGCTGGTGAGCAGTTCTTC. V usage is TRBV7-2 and J usage is TRBJ2-1, with a weak D call TRBD2 (6 bases). The V end lost 4 bases, the J end lost 9 bases, and 16 bases lay between the germline ends. There are 14 residues in the CDR3. Germline CDR1 reads SGHTA; CDR2 reads FQGNSA. The complete variable domain, with remaining parts taken from reference TRBV7-2 and TRBJ2-1, reads GAGVSQSPSNKVTEKGKDVELRCDPISGHTALYWYRQSLGQGLEFLIYFQGNSAPDKSGLPSDRFSAERTGGSVSTLTIQRTQQEDSAVYLCASSSQSSAGEQFFGPGTRLTVL.

This chain uses TRBV4-2 with TRBJ1-2, with 7 positions matching TRBD1. Germline trimming cut 3 bases from V and 4 bases from J; bases unmatched to any gene: 14. This CDR3 is built from 17 residues. From germline, CDR1 is LGHNA and CDR2 YNFKEQ. Here the CDR3 reads CASSQASGGGAGYGYTF. In DNA form, the CDR3 reads TGTGCCAGCAGCCAGGCATCAGGAGGGGGCGCAGGCTATGGCTACACCTTC.

The chain recombines TRBV7-2 with TRBJ2-7; 11 bases line up with TRBD1. Per germline, CDR1 SGHTA and CDR2 FQGNSA. This CDR3 spans 14 amino acids. The J segment lost 7 bases and the V segment lost 6 bases, leaving 8 bases of the junction unmatched. CDR3 in amino acids: CASRPRTGGGEQYF. CDR3 sequence (DNA): TGTGCCAGCAGACCCCGGACAGGGGGCGGGGAGCAGTACTTC.

This clone was recorded a few times. The genes are TRBV6-1 and TRBJ2-7; 8 nucleotides align to TRBD1. Losses at the gene ends were 8 bases for V and 2 bases for J; bases not matched to a gene: 11. CDR3 length: 15 residues. Germline lookup yields CDR1 MNHNS and CDR2 SASEGT. Here the CDR3 reads CASEPTGTGTYEQYF. Written as DNA, the CDR3 is TGTGCCAGCGAACCCACCGGGACAGGAACCTACGAGCAGTACTTC.